This note documents a single T cell receptor (beta chain) sequence. What it binds is not known. These data come from a study of T cell responses to AZD1222 COVID-19 vaccine. Findings and limits, study-wide: Unmutated variant regions are reportedly the target of nearly half of TCRs that are spike-specific.

Repertoires were generated with immunoSEQ multiplex PCR, while TCRdb's copy carries only in-frame clones and drops some. The sample includes 110,000 to 150,000 clones, 80% to 90% of them seen just once. Sequenced here: peripheral blood, sampled on day 0 of AZD1222 vaccination. This receptor was obtained from an adult in good health.

In nucleotides, the CDR3 is TGTGCCAGCAGTTTCAAGAATGAAAAACTGTTTTTT. Protein product: CASSFKNEKLFF. The chain couples TRBV6-5 to TRBJ1-4; D gene ambiguous. CDR1 and CDR2 (germline): MNHEY, SVGAGI. Trimming took off 4 bases at V and 5 bases at J, with 5 bases between the two ends. The CDR3 has 12 residues.